The source of this TCR beta chain is a study of vaccination and CD4 T cells after COVID-19. Study information: Median time from COVID diagnosis to post-COVID sampling was over 95 days (35 to 161). Overlapping spike peptides from SARS-CoV-2, HCoV-NL63, HCoV-OC43 and HCoV-229E served to stimulate the cells.

The junction had 4 bases not matched to a gene; V was cut back by 7 bases and J by 5 bases. This CDR3 contains 14 residues. Germline CDR1 MDHEN, CDR2 SYDVKM. Treatment indicated: roughly 10-day PBMC culture with coronavirus spike peptide pools or control peptides (ViraFEST assay). Cultured CD4+ T-cell DNA underwent Oncomine TCR Beta short-read sequencing. Using its own MiXCR run on the PCR reads, TCRdb lists one record per CDR3 protein. The table lists around 5,500 distinct CDR3 sequences, about two thirds of them singletons. With respect to this clonotype: Its antigen is still unknown.

Sequencing was done on a sample of CD4+ T cells from blood, cultured in vitro. The chain is built from TRBV28 and TRBJ1-6, with 8 bases matching TRBD1. This receptor was obtained from a human donor who had recovered from COVID-19. The CDR3 nucleotides read TGTGCCAGCACCTTGGACAGGGATAATTCACCCCTCCACTTT. It specifies CASTLDRDNSPLHF.